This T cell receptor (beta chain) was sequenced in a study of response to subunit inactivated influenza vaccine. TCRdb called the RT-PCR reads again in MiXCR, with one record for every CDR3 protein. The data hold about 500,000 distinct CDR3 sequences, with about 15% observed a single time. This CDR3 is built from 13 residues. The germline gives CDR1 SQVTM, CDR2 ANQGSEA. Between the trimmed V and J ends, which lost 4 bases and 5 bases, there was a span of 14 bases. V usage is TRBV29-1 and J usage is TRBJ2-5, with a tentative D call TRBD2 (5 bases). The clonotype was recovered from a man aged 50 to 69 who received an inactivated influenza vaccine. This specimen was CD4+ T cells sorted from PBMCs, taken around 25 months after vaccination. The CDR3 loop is CSVGSSSGETQYF. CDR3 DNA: TGCAGCGTTGGGTCTAGCTCTGGGGAGACCCAGTACTTC.